This is a list of T cell receptor beta chains from one sample in a study of CD8 T cells in ankylosing spondylitis. TCRdb used MiXCR to reprocess the 5' RACE reads, holding one entry per CDR3 protein. The table includes hundreds of thousands of distinct CDR3 sequences, approximately 10% detected once. Sequencing was done on a sample of blood, either unsorted or a sorted T cell fraction (not recorded which). These receptors were obtained from a male donor with ankylosing spondylitis. CDR3s include the opening cysteine and the closing phenylalanine or tryptophan. D genes are given only for firm matches. Only some rows state a clone size, as once, few, many or a class for expanded clones.

V gene	J gene	clone size	D gene	CDR3 DNA	CDR3 protein
TRBV25-1	TRBJ1-6	-	-	TGTGCCAGCAGTGAGGGTTATCAGGGGAACATATGGCATTCACCCCTCCACTTT	CASSEGYQGNIWHSPLHF
TRBV7-2	TRBJ1-5	-	-	TGTGCCAGCAGCCCAAGAGGTATTAGCAATCAGCCCCAGCATTTT	CASSPRGISNQPQHF
TRBV5-1	TRBJ1-1	-	-	TGCGCCAGCAGCATTGGAGCGTTGAGGACTGAAGCTTTCTTT	CASSIGALRTEAFF
TRBV5-4	TRBJ2-3	-	-	TGTGCCAGCAGCTTGGGACCGGGGGCGCACGGCACAGATACGCAGTATTTT	CASSLGPGAHGTDTQYF
TRBV4-1	TRBJ1-4	few	-	TGCGCCAGCAGCCCGGTACCGGGCCCGACAAATGGACTGTTTTTT	CASSPVPGPTNGLFF
TRBV7-2	TRBJ2-1	few	TRBD2	TGTGCCAGCAGAAGACTAGCGGGACCCTACAATGAGCAGTTCTTC	CASRRLAGPYNEQFF
TRBV20-1	TRBJ1-1	-	-	TGCAGTGCTACGAGACTGTCCTCCATTAACACTGAAGCTTTCTTT	CSATRLSSINTEAFF
TRBV5-1	TRBJ1-1	few	-	TGCGCCAGCAGCTTTGCAGGGGTGGGGAGGACTGAAGCTTTCTTT	CASSFAGVGRTEAFF
TRBV4-2	TRBJ2-3	few	-	TGTGCCAGCAGAACAGCATCTTCCACTCCAGATACGCAGTATTTT	CASRTASSTPDTQYF
TRBV27	TRBJ2-7	few	-	TGTGCCAGCAGTTTAGTTTTGTGGGGTGAGCAGTACTTC	CASSLVLWGEQYF
TRBV19	TRBJ2-2	-	-	TGTGCCAGTAGTGCCATCGTCTCTAGTACCGGGGAGCTGTTTTTT	CASSAIVSSTGELFF
TRBV20-1	TRBJ2-5	many	-	TGCAGTGCTAGAGATATCCCAACCCAGTACTTC	CSARDIPTQYF
TRBV20-1	TRBJ2-1	few	-	TGCAGTGCTAGAGTCGAACGCGGCCGAGGTAATGAGCAGTTCTTC	CSARVERGRGNEQFF
TRBV10-3	TRBJ1-5	-	TRBD1	TGTGCCATCAGTAGGGACAGAAGTTATCAGCCCCAGCATTTT	CAISRDRSYQPQHF
TRBV12-3/TRBV12-4	TRBJ2-3	-	TRBD2	TGTGCCAGCAGTTTAGGATTAGCGGGAGGCACAGATGCGCAGTATTTT	CASSLGLAGGTDAQYF
TRBV5-1	TRBJ1-1	few	TRBD1	TGCGCCAGCAGCCGGACAGGGATGGACACTGAAGCTTTCTTT	CASSRTGMDTEAFF
TRBV6-1	TRBJ2-7	-	TRBD2	TGTGCCAGCAGAGACCTTAGCGGGGGTTACGAGCAGTACTTC	CASRDLSGGYEQYF
TRBV20-1	TRBJ2-1	-	-	TGCAGTGCAGCGGGCTCCGACTACAATGAGCAGTTCTTC	CSAAGSDYNEQFF
TRBV10-3	TRBJ2-5	-	-	TGTGCCATCGGGAGCAGTGCGGCAGTCGGGCAAGAGACCCAGTACTTC	CAIGSSAAVGQETQYF
TRBV7-8	TRBJ1-2	-	-	TGTGCCAGCAGCTTAGGTCGGAAGGGGGGCTACACCTTC	CASSLGRKGGYTF
TRBV20-1	TRBJ1-5	few	-	TGCAGTGCTAACGCAGGGACCAGCCAGCCCCAGCATTTT	CSANAGTSQPQHF
TRBV24-1	TRBJ2-7	few	-	TGTGCCACCAGTGATTCCAGGGCCGCCCGCGAGCAGTACTTC	CATSDSRAAREQYF
TRBV6-5	TRBJ1-5	few	-	TGTGCCAGCAGTTACGCTGCAGACTATCAGCCCCAGCATTTT	CASSYAADYQPQHF
TRBV9	TRBJ2-1	-	-	TGTGCCAGCAGCGTAGTAGGGGTTACCTACAATGAGCAGTTCTTC	CASSVVGVTYNEQFF
TRBV18	TRBJ2-5	many	-	TGTGCCAGCTCACCTACCTCGGGCCAAGAGACCCAGTACTTC	CASSPTSGQETQYF
TRBV7-2	TRBJ1-1	few	-	TGTGCCAGCAGCTCACAGAGAGTTGAAGCTTTCTTT	CASSSQRVEAFF
TRBV7-2	TRBJ1-1	-	-	TGTGCCAGCAGCTTTTCCGGACAGACGAACACTGAAGCTTTCTTT	CASSFSGQTNTEAFF
TRBV5-1	TRBJ2-7	many	-	TGCGCCAGCAGCTGGGGTAGTGGGACGGTAAGCTACGAGCAGTACTTC	CASSWGSGTVSYEQYF
TRBV11-2	TRBJ1-1	-	-	TGTGCCAGCAGCCGTTCTTTTGGGGAAGCTTTCTTT	CASSRSFGEAFF
TRBV7-2	TRBJ2-3	-	-	TGTGCCAGCAGCTTAGGACGGGTAGCTAGCACAGATACGCAGTATTTT	CASSLGRVASTDTQYF
TRBV28	TRBJ1-4	once	-	TGTGCCAGCAGTACCGCAGGACGGGCAACTAATGAAAAACTGTTTTTT	CASSTAGRATNEKLFF
TRBV20-1	TRBJ2-7	few	-	TGCAGTGCTAGATTGGAACCTACCTACGAGCAGTACTTC	CSARLEPTYEQYF
TRBV6-2/TRBV6-3	TRBJ1-1	-	-	TGTGCCAGCAGTTACGGTTGGGGACAGAACACTGAAGCTTTCTTT	CASSYGWGQNTEAFF
TRBV6-2/TRBV6-3	TRBJ2-1	few	-	TGTGCCAGCAGTCCTCTGGGCTCAGGAGACAATGAGCAGTTCTTC	CASSPLGSGDNEQFF
TRBV5-1	TRBJ2-3	few	TRBD1	TGCGCCAGCAGCTTGGGTTCTTGGCAGGGGGCAGATACGCAGTATTTT	CASSLGSWQGADTQYF
TRBV5-1	TRBJ2-3	-	-	TGCGCCAGCAGCATGGAGAATTTGGGAGATACGCAGTATTTT	CASSMENLGDTQYF
TRBV20-1	TRBJ2-7	-	-	TGCAGTGCTAGAGAGGGACAGCGGGATCGCGCCTACGAGCAGTACTTC	CSAREGQRDRAYEQYF
TRBV12-3/TRBV12-4	TRBJ2-5	many	-	TGTGCCAGCAGTCTAACAGAACAAGAGACCCAGTACTTC	CASSLTEQETQYF
TRBV6-1	TRBJ1-2	many	-	TGTGCCAGCAGCTCAGGGTTATCCTATGGCTACACCTTC	CASSSGLSYGYTF
TRBV5-4	TRBJ2-5	-	TRBD2	TGTGCCAGCAGCCCGCCGGGGACTAGCTTGGGGGAGACCCAGTACTTC	CASSPPGTSLGETQYF
TRBV7-2	TRBJ2-5	-	TRBD1	TGTGCCAGCAGCTTCCCGGGCGGGACAGGACGTAGGGAGACCCAGTACTTC	CASSFPGGTGRRETQYF
TRBV20-1	TRBJ2-7	few	-	TGCAGTGCTAGTGAGTGGGAGCGGTCCTACGAGCAGTACTTC	CSASEWERSYEQYF
TRBV20-1	TRBJ2-7	many	-	TGCAGTGCTAGAGCAGACTACGAGCAGTACTTC	CSARADYEQYF
TRBV20-1	TRBJ2-3	many	TRBD2	TGCAGTGCTAGAGAGGTTTTACTAGCGGGAGGCCCAGATACGCAGTATTTT	CSAREVLLAGGPDTQYF
TRBV20-1	TRBJ2-2	-	TRBD1	TGCAGTGCTAGGGGACAGATAAACACCGGGGAGCTGTTTTTT	CSARGQINTGELFF
TRBV6-6	TRBJ2-5	-	-	TGTGCCAGCAGCCAGCCCCCAGAGACCCAGTACTTC	CASSQPPETQYF
TRBV6-6	TRBJ2-5	-	-	TGTGCCAGCACCTGGCGGGGCGGTGAGACCCAGTACTTC	CASTWRGGETQYF
TRBV20-1	TRBJ1-5	-	-	TGCAGTGCTAGAGTCGGGGGGGAGGGAACACCCCAGCATTTT	CSARVGGEGTPQHF
TRBV29-1	TRBJ2-6	many	-	TGCAGCGTTGTTGTAAGGCCTGCTGGGGCCAACGTCCTGACTTTC	CSVVVRPAGANVLTF
TRBV5-1	TRBJ2-5	-	-	TGCGCCAGCAGCTCCACCGGGACTCCTAAAGAGACCCAGTACTTC	CASSSTGTPKETQYF
TRBV29-1	TRBJ2-3	many	TRBD2	TGCAGCGGACTAGCGGCCACAGATACGCAGTATTTT	CSGLAATDTQYF
TRBV30	TRBJ2-7	-	-	TGTGCCTGGAGTCGATCACCTCCGTTCTCCTACGAGCAGTACTTC	CAWSRSPPFSYEQYF
TRBV29-1	TRBJ2-5	-	TRBD1	TGCAGCGGAAGACCAGGGGGCGAAGAGACCCAGTACTTC	CSGRPGGEETQYF
TRBV29-1	TRBJ2-3	-	-	TGCAGCGTTGAAGAGACTAGGAAGACAGATACGCAGTATTTT	CSVEETRKTDTQYF
TRBV7-9	TRBJ1-6	-	-	TGTGCCAGCAGCCCTGCAGGTTGGAACGATAATTCACCCCTCCACTTT	CASSPAGWNDNSPLHF
TRBV9	TRBJ1-2	-	-	TGTGCCAGCAGCGTAGACTTAAGCGGGTCACCGGGAGGCTACACCTTC	CASSVDLSGSPGGYTF
TRBV20-1	TRBJ1-5	-	-	TGCAGTGCTAGAAGTGTGAGCAATCAGCCCCAGCATTTT	CSARSVSNQPQHF